This T cell receptor beta chain comes out of a study of vaccination and CD4 T cells after COVID-19. Across the study: Cells were stimulated with overlapping spike peptides from SARS-CoV-2, HCoV-NL63, HCoV-OC43 and HCoV-229E.

Germline CDR1 is WNHNN and CDR2 is SYGVQD (reference sequence). Trimming shortened V by 4 bases and J by 5 bases, and 11 bases separated the two germline ends. CDR3 length equals 14 residues. The sample's treatment: approximately nine-day PBMC culture with coronavirus spike peptide pools or control peptides (ViraFEST assay). Researchers used the Oncomine TCR Beta short-read assay to sequence DNA from cultured CD4+ T cells. One entry per CDR3 protein, called by TCRdb with MiXCR from the PCR reads. The sample contains about 27,000 distinct CDR3 sequences, around 64% of which appear only once. About this clonotype itself: Its specificity is not known.

The rearrangement uses TRBV10-1 and TRBJ2-2; no firm D call. The TCR sequence derives from a human donor who received a COVID-19 vaccine. The source material was CD4+ T cells from blood, cultured in vitro, sampled after SARS-CoV-2 vaccination. The CDR3 bases are TGCGCCAGCAGTGTGTTACCTGGTACCGGGGAGCTGTTTTTT. Encoded protein: CASSVLPGTGELFF.